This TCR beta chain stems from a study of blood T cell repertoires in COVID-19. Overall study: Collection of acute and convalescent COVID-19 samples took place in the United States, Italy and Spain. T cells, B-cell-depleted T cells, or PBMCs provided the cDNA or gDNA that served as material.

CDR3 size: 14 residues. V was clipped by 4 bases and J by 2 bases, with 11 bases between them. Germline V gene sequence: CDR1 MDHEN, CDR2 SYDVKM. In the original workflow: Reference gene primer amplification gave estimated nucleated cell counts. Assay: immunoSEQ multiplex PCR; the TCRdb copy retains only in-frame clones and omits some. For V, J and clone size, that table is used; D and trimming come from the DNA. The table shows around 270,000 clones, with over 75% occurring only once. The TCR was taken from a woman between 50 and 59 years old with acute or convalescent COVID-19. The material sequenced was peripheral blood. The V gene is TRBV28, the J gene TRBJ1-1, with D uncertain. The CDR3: CASSWYQVNTEAFF. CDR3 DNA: TGTGCCAGCAGTTGGTATCAGGTAAACACTGAAGCTTTCTTT.